This is a list of T cell receptor beta chains from one sample in a study of blood T cell repertoires in COVID-19. TCRdb's copy holds only in-frame clones and misses some; the assay was immunoSEQ multiplex PCR. The table lists 200,000 to 300,000 clones, 75% to 85% of them singletons. The sample consisted of peripheral blood. These TCRs come from a man between 35 and 55 years old who had recovered from COVID-19. Both conserved end residues are part of each CDR3. Each record gives: J gene, clone size, V gene, D gene, CDR3 protein, CDR3 DNA. The D gene is left open where the match is weak. Some rows have no size entry. The others give once, few or many, or a class for an expanded clone.

>TRBJ2-7|once|TRBV5-8|TRBD1
CASSLGTGEAYEQYF
TGTGCCAGCAGCTTGGGGACAGGGGAAGCCTACGAGCAGTACTTC
>TRBJ1-1|NA|TRBV9|TRBD1
CASSALGQGITEAFF
TGTGCCAGCAGCGCCCTTGGACAGGGAATCACTGAAGCTTTCTTT
>TRBJ2-7|few|TRBV6-6|TRBD1
CASSSTGSGYEQYF
TGTGCCAGCAGCTCGACAGGGAGTGGGTACGAGCAGTACTTC
>TRBJ2-7|NA|TRBV30|NA
CAWSSGTSQYF
TGTGCCTGGAGTAGCGGAACGAGCCAGTACTTC
>TRBJ1-5|NA|TRBV19|NA
CASSKRGAQHF
TGTGCCAGTAGTAAGCGGGGGGCCCAGCATTTT
>TRBJ2-5|NA|TRBV9|TRBD1
CASSVGQGVGETQYF
TGTGCCAGCAGCGTAGGACAGGGGGTTGGGGAGACCCAGTACTTC
>TRBJ2-3|NA|TRBV3-1/TRBV3-2|NA
CASSQSAETTTDTQYF
TGTGCCAGCAGCCAATCCGCGGAGACCACCACAGATACGCAGTATTTT
>TRBJ2-7|NA|TRBV30|NA
CACRRDSAFYEQYF
TGTGCCTGTCGGCGGGACTCAGCCTTCTACGAGCAGTACTTC
>TRBJ2-7|NA|TRBV5-1|TRBD2
CASTGLVGVEQYF
TGCGCCAGCACGGGACTAGTGGGGGTCGAGCAGTACTTC
>TRBJ1-3|NA|TRBV2|NA
CASSAGNTIYF
TGTGCCAGCAGTGCGGGAAACACCATATATTTT
>TRBJ2-7|NA|TRBV7-2|NA
CASSLGLSVSYEQYF
TGTGCCAGCAGCTTAGGTCTATCCGTCTCCTACGAGCAGTACTTC
>TRBJ1-1|once|TRBV5-4|TRBD1
CASSPPGQLNPEAFF
TGTGCCAGCAGCCCCCCGGGACAGTTGAATCCTGAAGCTTTCTTT
>TRBJ2-2|NA|TRBV12-3/TRBV12-4|NA
CASSFFPTGELFF
TGTGCCAGCAGTTTCTTCCCCACCGGGGAGCTGTTTTTT
>TRBJ2-6|NA|TRBV13|TRBD2
CASSSGGFGANVLTF
TGTGCCAGCAGCTCGGGGGGTTTTGGGGCCAACGTCCTGACTTTC
>TRBJ2-1|NA|TRBV7-2|TRBD2
CASSSDTTSGGASYNEQFF
TGTGCCAGCAGCTCGGACACGACTAGCGGGGGGGCGTCATACAATGAGCAGTTCTTC
>TRBJ2-7|NA|TRBV5-1|TRBD1
CASSLAPDRTYEQYF
TGCGCCAGCAGCTTGGCCCCGGACAGGACCTACGAGCAGTACTTC
>TRBJ2-4|NA|TRBV7-2|NA
CASSLALGGLSAIQYF
TGTGCCAGCAGCTTAGCGCTGGGGGGATTATCTGCGATTCAGTACTTC
>TRBJ2-2|NA|TRBV2|NA
CASRRGENTGELFF
TGTGCCAGCAGGCGGGGAGAGAACACCGGGGAGCTGTTTTTT
>TRBJ2-3|NA|TRBV7-2|TRBD2
CASSSRLAGGPEDTQYF
TGTGCCAGCAGCTCCCGACTAGCGGGGGGGCCAGAAGATACGCAGTATTTT
>TRBJ2-7|once|TRBV20-1|NA
CSATQGGEQYF
TGCAGTGCTACTCAAGGGGGCGAGCAGTACTTC
>TRBJ2-3|NA|TRBV7-2|TRBD2
CASSRNWGSGGTDTQYF
TGTGCCAGCAGCCGCAATTGGGGCAGCGGGGGCACAGATACGCAGTATTTT
>TRBJ1-6|NA|TRBV25-1|NA
CASSESGNLNSPLHF
TGTGCCAGCAGTGAATCAGGAAATCTTAATTCACCCCTCCACTTT
>TRBJ1-1|NA|TRBV29-1|TRBD1
CSGDMTGGRTEAFF
TGCAGCGGAGATATGACAGGGGGAAGAACTGAAGCTTTCTTT
>TRBJ2-2|NA|TRBV6-5|TRBD1
CASSYIRGRTGELFF
TGTGCCAGCAGTTATATCAGGGGGCGGACCGGGGAGCTGTTTTTT
>TRBJ2-7|NA|TRBV5-1|NA
CASSYGVVYEQYF
TGCGCCAGCAGCTACGGGGTGGTGTACGAGCAGTACTTC
>TRBJ2-5|NA|TRBV5-1|NA
CASSSRDTQYQETQYF
TGCGCCAGCAGCTCCCGGGACACTCAGTACCAAGAGACCCAGTACTTC
>TRBJ1-2|few|TRBV7-9|NA
CASSLEEGETGYTF
TGTGCCAGCAGCTTAGAAGAGGGTGAGACTGGCTACACCTTC
>TRBJ2-5|NA|TRBV10-3|TRBD1
CAIRTRQGAGETQYF
TGTGCCATCAGGACAAGACAGGGGGCGGGAGAGACCCAGTACTTC